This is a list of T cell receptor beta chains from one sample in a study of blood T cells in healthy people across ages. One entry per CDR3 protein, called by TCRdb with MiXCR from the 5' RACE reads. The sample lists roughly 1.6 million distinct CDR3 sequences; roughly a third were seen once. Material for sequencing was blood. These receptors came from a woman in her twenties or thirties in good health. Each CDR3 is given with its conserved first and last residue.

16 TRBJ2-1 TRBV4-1 CASSQTGTSSYNEQFF
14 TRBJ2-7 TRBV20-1 CSATQGATTGEQYF
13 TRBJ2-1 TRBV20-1 CSPTGGKYNEQFF
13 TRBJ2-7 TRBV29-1 CSAARDRGNEQYF
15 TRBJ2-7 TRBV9 CASSPAAGGSYEQYF
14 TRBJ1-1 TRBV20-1 CSARNTGLGTEAFF
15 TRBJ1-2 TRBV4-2 CASSQDRGATSGYTF
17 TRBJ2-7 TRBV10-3 CVISESMDRATIYEQYF
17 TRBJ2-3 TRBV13 CASSPQAGQGPTDTQYF
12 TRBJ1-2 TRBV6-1 CASRKKGYGYTF
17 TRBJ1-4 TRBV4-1 CASSRQGGSGANEKLFF
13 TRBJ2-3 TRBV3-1 CASSPNTPDTQYF
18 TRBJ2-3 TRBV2 CASSSGTSGGAGTDTQYF